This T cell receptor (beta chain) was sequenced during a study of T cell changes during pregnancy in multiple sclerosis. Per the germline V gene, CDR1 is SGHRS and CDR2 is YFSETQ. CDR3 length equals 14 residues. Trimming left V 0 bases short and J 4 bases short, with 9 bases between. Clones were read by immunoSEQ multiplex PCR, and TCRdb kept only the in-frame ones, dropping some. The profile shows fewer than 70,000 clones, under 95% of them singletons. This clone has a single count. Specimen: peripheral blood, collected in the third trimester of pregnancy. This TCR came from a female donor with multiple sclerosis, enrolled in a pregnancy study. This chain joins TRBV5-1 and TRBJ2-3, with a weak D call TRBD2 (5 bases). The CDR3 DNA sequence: TGCGCCAGCAGCTTGGCCGGGATCCCAGATACGCAGTATTTT. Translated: CASSLAGIPDTQYF.